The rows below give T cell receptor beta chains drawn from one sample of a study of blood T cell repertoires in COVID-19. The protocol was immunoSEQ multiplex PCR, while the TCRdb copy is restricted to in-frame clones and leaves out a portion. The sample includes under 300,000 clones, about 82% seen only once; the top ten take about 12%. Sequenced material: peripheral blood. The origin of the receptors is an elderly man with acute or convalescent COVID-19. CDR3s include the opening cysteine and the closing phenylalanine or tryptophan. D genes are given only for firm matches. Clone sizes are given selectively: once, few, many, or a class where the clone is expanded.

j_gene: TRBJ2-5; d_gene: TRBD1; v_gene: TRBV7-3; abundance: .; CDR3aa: CASSPGTALETQYF; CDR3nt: TGTGCCAGCAGCCCCGGGACAGCTTTGGAGACCCAGTACTTC
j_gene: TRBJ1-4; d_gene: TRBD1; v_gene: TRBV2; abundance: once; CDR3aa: CASSDRGLTNEKLFF; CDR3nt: TGTGCCAGCAGTGACAGGGGGCTGACTAATGAAAAACTGTTTTTT
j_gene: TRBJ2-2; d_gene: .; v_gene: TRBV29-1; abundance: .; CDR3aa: CSVGGAGTGELFF; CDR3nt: TGCAGCGTTGGCGGGGCGGGCACCGGGGAGCTGTTTTTT
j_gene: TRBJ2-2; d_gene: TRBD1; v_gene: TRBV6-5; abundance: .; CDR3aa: CASSYLTQGTGELFF; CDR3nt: TGTGCCAGCAGTTACCTTACACAGGGGACCGGGGAGCTGTTTTTT
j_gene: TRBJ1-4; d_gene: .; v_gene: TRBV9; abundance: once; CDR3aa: CASSAATAFNEKLFF; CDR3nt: TGTGCCAGCAGCGCAGCTACAGCCTTTAATGAAAAACTGTTTTTT
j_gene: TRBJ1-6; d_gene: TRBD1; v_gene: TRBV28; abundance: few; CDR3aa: CASRFDGQVHNSPLHF; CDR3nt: TGTGCCAGCAGATTCGACGGACAGGTTCATAATTCACCCCTCCACTTT
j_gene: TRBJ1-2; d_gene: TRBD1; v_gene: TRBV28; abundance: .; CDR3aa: CASLTGNDYGYTF; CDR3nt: TGTGCCAGCCTGACAGGGAACGACTATGGCTACACCTTC
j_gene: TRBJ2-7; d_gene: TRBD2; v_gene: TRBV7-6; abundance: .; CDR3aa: CASSPGLGRVSSAVQYF; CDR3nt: TGTGCCAGCAGCCCGGGACTAGGCCGGGTGAGCAGTGCGGTGCAGTACTTC
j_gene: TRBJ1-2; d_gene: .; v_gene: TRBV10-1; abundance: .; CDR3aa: CASSVPDGYTF; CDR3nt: TGCGCCAGCAGTGTACCGGATGGCTACACCTTC
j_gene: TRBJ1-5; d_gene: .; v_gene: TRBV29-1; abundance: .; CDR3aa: CSVSGGDSNQPQHF; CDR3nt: TGCAGCGTTTCTGGGGGGGATAGCAATCAGCCCCAGCATTTT
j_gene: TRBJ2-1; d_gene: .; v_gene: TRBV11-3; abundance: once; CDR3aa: CASSQMDEQFF; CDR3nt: TGTGCCAGCAGCCAGATGGATGAGCAGTTCTTC
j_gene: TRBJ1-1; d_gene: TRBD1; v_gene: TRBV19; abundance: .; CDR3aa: CASTETGRTEAFF; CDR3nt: TGTGCCAGTACCGAGACAGGGAGGACTGAAGCTTTCTTT
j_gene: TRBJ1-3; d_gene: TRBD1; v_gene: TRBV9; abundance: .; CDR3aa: CASSVEPGTGAGNTIYF; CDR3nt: TGTGCCAGCAGCGTTGAACCAGGGACAGGGGCTGGAAACACCATATATTTT
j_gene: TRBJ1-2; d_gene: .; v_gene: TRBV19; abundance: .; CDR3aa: CASSRTAYYGYTF; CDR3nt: TGTGCCAGTAGCCGGACAGCCTACTATGGCTACACCTTC
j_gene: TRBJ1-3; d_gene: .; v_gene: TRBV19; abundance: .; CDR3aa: CASCARQGSNTIYF; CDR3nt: TGTGCCAGTTGCGCGAGGCAGGGTTCAAACACCATATATTTT